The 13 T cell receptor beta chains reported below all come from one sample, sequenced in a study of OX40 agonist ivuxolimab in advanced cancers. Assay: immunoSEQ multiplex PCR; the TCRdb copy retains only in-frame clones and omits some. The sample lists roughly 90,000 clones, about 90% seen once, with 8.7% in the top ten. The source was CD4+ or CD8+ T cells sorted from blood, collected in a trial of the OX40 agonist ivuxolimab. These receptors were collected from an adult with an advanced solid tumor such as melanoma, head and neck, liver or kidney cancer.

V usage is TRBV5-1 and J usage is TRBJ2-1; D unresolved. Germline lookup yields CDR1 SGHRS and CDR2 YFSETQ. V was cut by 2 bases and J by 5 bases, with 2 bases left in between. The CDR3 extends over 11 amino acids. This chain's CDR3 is CASSFHNEQFF. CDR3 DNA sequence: TGCGCCAGCAGCTTTCACAATGAGCAGTTCTTC.

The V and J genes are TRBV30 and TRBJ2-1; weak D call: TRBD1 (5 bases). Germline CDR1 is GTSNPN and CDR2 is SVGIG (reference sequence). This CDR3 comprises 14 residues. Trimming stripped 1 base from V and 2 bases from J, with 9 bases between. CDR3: CAWSEGPPYNEQFF. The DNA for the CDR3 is TGTGCCTGGAGTGAGGGGCCCCCCTACAATGAGCAGTTCTTC.

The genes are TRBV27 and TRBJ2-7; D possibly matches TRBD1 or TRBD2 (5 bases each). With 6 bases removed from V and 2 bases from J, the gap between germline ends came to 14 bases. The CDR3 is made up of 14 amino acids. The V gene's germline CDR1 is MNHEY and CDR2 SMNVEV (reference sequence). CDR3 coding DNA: TGTGCCAGCAGCCTGGGGGACGGTCCCTACGAGCAGTACTTC. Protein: CASSLGDGPYEQYF.

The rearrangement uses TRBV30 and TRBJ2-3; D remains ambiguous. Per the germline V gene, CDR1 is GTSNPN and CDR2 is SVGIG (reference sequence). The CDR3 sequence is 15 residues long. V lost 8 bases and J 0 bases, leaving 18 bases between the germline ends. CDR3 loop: CAGQGGRISTDTQYF. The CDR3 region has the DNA TGTGCCGGCCAAGGCGGACGGATAAGCACAGATACGCAGTATTTT.

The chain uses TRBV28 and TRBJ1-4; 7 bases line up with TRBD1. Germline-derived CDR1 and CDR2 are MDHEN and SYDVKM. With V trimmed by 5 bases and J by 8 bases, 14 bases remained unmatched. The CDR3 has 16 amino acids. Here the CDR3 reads CASSPIQRGPEEKLFF. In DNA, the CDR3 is TGTGCCAGCAGTCCTATTCAGAGGGGGCCAGAAGAAAAACTGTTTTTT.

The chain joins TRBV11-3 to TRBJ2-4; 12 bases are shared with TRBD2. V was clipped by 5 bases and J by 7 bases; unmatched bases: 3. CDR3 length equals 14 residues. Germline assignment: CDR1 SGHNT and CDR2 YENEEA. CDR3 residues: CASSTTSGRNIQYF. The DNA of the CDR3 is TGTGCCAGCAGCACCACTAGCGGGAGGAACATTCAGTACTTC.

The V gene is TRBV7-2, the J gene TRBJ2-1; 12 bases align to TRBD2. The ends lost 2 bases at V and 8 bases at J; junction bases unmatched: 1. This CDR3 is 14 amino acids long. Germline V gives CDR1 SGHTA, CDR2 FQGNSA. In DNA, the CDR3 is TGTGCCAGCAGCTTACTAGCGGGAGGGGATGAGCAGTTCTTC. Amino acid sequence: CASSLLAGGDEQFF.

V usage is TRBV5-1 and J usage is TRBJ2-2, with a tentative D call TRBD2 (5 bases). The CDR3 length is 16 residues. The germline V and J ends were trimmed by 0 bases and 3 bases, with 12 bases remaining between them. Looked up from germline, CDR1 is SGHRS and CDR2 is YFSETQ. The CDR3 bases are TGCGCCAGCAGCTTGGCGGCTAGCTCGGACACCGGGGAGCTGTTTTTT. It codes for CASSLAASSDTGELFF.

CDR3 nucleotide sequence: TGTGCCAGCAGCGTAAGTATACAGGGGGACACTGAAGCTTTCTTT. The encoded protein is CASSVSIQGDTEAFF. This chain links TRBV9 with TRBJ1-1; 8 bases are shared with TRBD1. The CDR3 extends over 15 amino acids. V was pared by 1 base and J by 3 bases, with 5 bases of the junction left unmatched. Germline V gene data show CDR1 as SGDLS and CDR2 as YYNGEE.

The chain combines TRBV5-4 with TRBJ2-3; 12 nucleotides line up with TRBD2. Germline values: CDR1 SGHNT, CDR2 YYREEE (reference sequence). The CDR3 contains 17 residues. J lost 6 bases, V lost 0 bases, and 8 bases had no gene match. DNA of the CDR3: TGTGCCAGCAGCTTGGTGCAGGCTAGCGGGAGGGGGGATACGCAGTATTTT. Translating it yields CASSLVQASGRGDTQYF.

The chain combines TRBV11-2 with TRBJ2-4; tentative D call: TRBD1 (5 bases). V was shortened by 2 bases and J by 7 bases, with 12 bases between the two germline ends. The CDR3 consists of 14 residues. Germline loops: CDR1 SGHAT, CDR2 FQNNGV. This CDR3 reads CASSLQGQANIQYF. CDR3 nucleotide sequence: TGTGCCAGCAGCTTACAGGGCCAGGCGAACATTCAGTACTTC.

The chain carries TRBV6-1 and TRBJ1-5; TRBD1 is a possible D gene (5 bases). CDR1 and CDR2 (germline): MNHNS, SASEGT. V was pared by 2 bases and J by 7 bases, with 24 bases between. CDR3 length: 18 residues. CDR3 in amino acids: CASSESRTQGAPRQPQHF. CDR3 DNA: TGTGCCAGCAGTGAATCCCGGACTCAGGGAGCCCCTCGGCAGCCCCAGCATTTT.

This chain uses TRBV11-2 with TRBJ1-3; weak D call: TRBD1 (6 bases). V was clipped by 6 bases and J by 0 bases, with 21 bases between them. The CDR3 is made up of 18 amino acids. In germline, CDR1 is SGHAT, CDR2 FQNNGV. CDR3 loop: CASRGTGAAKSSGNTIYF. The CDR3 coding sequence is TGTGCCAGCAGGGGCACGGGGGCAGCTAAATCCTCTGGAAACACCATATATTTT.